This T cell receptor beta chain was identified during a study of cytomegalovirus exposure and HLA in healthy donors. Overall study results and limits: It was reportedly the case that the classifier diagnosed cytomegalovirus status with high specificity and sensitivity.

The study ran its PCR with 60 Vbeta and 13 Jbeta primers. The data were produced by immunoSEQ multiplex PCR, yet TCRdb's version contains in-frame clones alone and is incomplete. This sample's table reports around 63,000 clones. Trimming left V 3 bases short and J 5 bases short, with 14 bases between. Germline CDR1 and CDR2: MDHEN and SYDVKM. The CDR3 is made up of 15 amino acids. Points on this clone: The antigen is unknown.

The V call is TRBV28, the J call TRBJ2-1, with a possible D match to TRBD2 (6 bases). What was sequenced was PBMCs. This sequence was found in a woman younger than 45 in good health and CMV-seronegative. Here the CDR3 reads CASSFSRRGHNEQFF. The DNA of the CDR3 is TGTGCCAGCAGTTTCTCTAGGAGGGGCCACAATGAGCAGTTCTTC.